Shown below are 25 T cell receptor beta chains from a single sample sequenced in a study of blood T cell repertoires in COVID-19. The table came from immunoSEQ multiplex PCR; TCRdb's copy has only in-frame clones and leaves some out. The profile covers approximately 200,000 clones, with less than 90% appearing a single time and 1.5% to 2% taken by the ten largest. Material: peripheral blood. The source is a man in his forties with active or convalescent COVID-19.

V usage is TRBV7-7 and J usage is TRBJ1-4, with D possibly being TRBD1 (5 bases). The CDR3 has 15 amino acids. Germline CDR1 reads SSHAT; CDR2 reads FNYEAQ (reference sequence). V was cut by 5 bases and J by 7 bases, with 17 bases left in between. In nucleotides, the CDR3 is TGTGCCAGCAGCACGACAGCTCGACCGGGTGAAAAACTGTTTTTT. The encoded protein is CASSTTARPGEKLFF.

The DNA of the CDR3 is TGTGCCAGCAGCCTCTCTACAGGGGGCGACTATGGCTACACCTTC. It yields the protein CASSLSTGGDYGYTF. This chain joins TRBV11-2 and TRBJ1-2; the match to TRBD1 covers 9 bases. CDR3 length: 15 amino acids. J was trimmed by 3 bases and V by 5 bases; bases with no gene match: 7. Germline V gene lookup returns CDR1 SGHAT and CDR2 FQNNGV.

The rearrangement uses TRBV19 and TRBJ2-1, with a possible D match to TRBD2 (6 bases). In germline, CDR1 is LNHDA, CDR2 SQIVND (reference sequence). The CDR3 spans 16 residues. V was trimmed by 0 bases and J by 6 bases, leaving 15 bases between them. For the CDR3, the DNA is TGTGCCAGTAGTATAGATGCAGGAGGGGTGGGCAATGAGCAGTTCTTC. Translated: CASSIDAGGVGNEQFF.

In DNA form, the CDR3 reads TGTGCCAGTAGTATCAAATCGGGGTACCAAGAGACCCAGTACTTC. Protein product: CASSIKSGYQETQYF. The rearrangement links TRBV19 to TRBJ2-5; D may be TRBD2 (5 bases). The germline gives CDR1 LNHDA, CDR2 SQIVND (reference sequence). With 3 bases removed from V and 0 bases from J, the gap between germline ends came to 11 bases. CDR3 length equals 15 residues.

This chain connects TRBV19 to TRBJ2-1; D gene unclear. Trimming took off 1 base at V and 0 bases at J, with 7 bases between the two ends. Germline CDR1 is LNHDA and CDR2 is SQIVND (reference sequence). The CDR3 contains 15 residues. The CDR3 region is CASSIAAISYNEQFF. The CDR3 bases are TGTGCCAGTAGTATAGCCGCGATCTCCTACAATGAGCAGTTCTTC.

A few counts support this clone. This sequence joins TRBV29-1 and TRBJ2-7; tentative D call: TRBD2 (6 bases). The CDR3 extends over 13 amino acids. Per germline, CDR1 SQVTM and CDR2 ANQGSEA. V lost 5 bases to trimming and J lost 2 bases, with 13 bases between them. CDR3 protein: CSVLTGAPYEQYF. For the CDR3, the DNA is TGCAGCGTTCTGACGGGAGCCCCCTACGAGCAGTACTTC.

The chain uses TRBV5-1 and TRBJ1-1, with TRBD1 as a possible D gene (5 bases). Germline V CDR1 and CDR2: SGHRS, YFSETQ. This CDR3 region has 14 residues. Trimming took off 5 bases at V and 2 bases at J, with 13 bases between the two ends. The DNA for the CDR3 is TGCGCCAGCAGTCAAGACAGACCAAACACTGAAGCTTTCTTT. It is translated as CASSQDRPNTEAFF.

The chain uses TRBV4-1 and TRBJ2-1, with D unresolved. The germline V gene encodes CDR1 MGHRA and CDR2 YSYEKL. Trimming stripped 2 bases from V and 5 bases from J, with 13 bases between. This CDR3 has 15 residues. The CDR3 is CASSQYNTVNNEQFF. The CDR3 DNA is TGCGCCAGCAGCCAATATAACACAGTAAACAATGAGCAGTTCTTC.

The count of this clone is one. The chain is built from TRBV3-1 (or the pseudogene TRBV3-2) and TRBJ2-5, with TRBD2 as a possible D gene (6 bases). V was clipped by 4 bases and J by 3 bases, with 9 bases between them. The CDR3 extends over 13 amino acids. From germline, CDR1 is LGHDT and CDR2 YNNKEL (reference sequence). The CDR3 DNA sequence: TGTGCCAGCAGCCCCGGGAGAGAAGAGACCCAGTACTTC. This encodes CASSPGREETQYF.

This chain links TRBV27 with TRBJ2-7, with D possibly being TRBD2 (6 bases). The ends were cut back, 2 bases at V and 2 bases at J, with 13 bases in the middle. This CDR3 contains 15 residues. Germline V gives CDR1 MNHEY, CDR2 SMNVEV (reference sequence). CDR3 loop: CASSLEVGGTYEQYF. The CDR3 DNA reads TGTGCCAGCAGTTTAGAGGTGGGAGGTACCTACGAGCAGTACTTC.

The rearrangement joins TRBV27 to TRBJ2-7; the match to TRBD1 covers 7 bases. The CDR3 loop spans 15 amino acids. V dropped 1 base and J dropped 2; count of bases not matched to a gene: 5. Germline values: CDR1 MNHEY, CDR2 SMNVEV (reference sequence). The CDR3 nucleotides are TGTGCCAGCAGTTTATTGGCAGGGGGAGCCTACGAGCAGTACTTC. Its protein is CASSLLAGGAYEQYF.

The chain couples TRBV28 to TRBJ1-5; no clear D. The V gene's germline CDR1 is MDHEN and CDR2 SYDVKM. The CDR3 contains 12 residues. V was clipped by 5 bases and J by 5 bases, with 7 bases between them. The CDR3 nucleotides read TGTGCCAGCAGTACCGGTTATCAGCCCCAGCATTTT. This gives the protein CASSTGYQPQHF.

The chain links TRBV9 to TRBJ2-3; 8 bases are shared with TRBD2. V lost 6 bases, J lost 2 bases, and 8 bases stayed unmatched. The CDR3 totals 15 residues. Germline CDR1 reads SGDLS; CDR2 reads YYNGEE. The CDR3 DNA is TGTGCCAGCAAGGTGGGCGGGAGGCCCACAGATACGCAGTATTTT. Translation: CASKVGGRPTDTQYF.

V and J are TRBV5-1 and TRBJ2-7; D is unresolved. V shed 6 bases and J shed 3 bases, with 22 bases lying between them. The CDR3 runs 16 residues. From germline, CDR1 is SGHRS and CDR2 YFSETQ. CDR3 sequence: CASTPNVPTGFYEQYF. The CDR3 nucleotides read TGCGCCAGCACCCCAAATGTGCCGACGGGTTTCTACGAGCAGTACTTC.

The chain recombines TRBV7-9 with TRBJ2-7, with 7 bases that match TRBD1. CDR3 length: 13 amino acids. The V gene end was trimmed by 8 bases and the J gene end by 2 bases; junction bases not matched to a gene: 6. CDR1 and CDR2 from the germline V gene are SEHNR and FQNEAQ (reference sequence). CDR3 nucleotides: TGTGCCAGCGTTCGACAGGGTGCCTACGAGCAGTACTTC. Amino acid sequence: CASVRQGAYEQYF.

The chain uses TRBV27 and TRBJ1-2; D gene uncertain. Trimming cost V 5 bases and J 8 bases, with 15 bases left between them. The CDR3 has 13 amino acids. Germline V gene data show CDR1 as MNHEY and CDR2 as SMNVEV (reference sequence). This CDR3 reads CASSTPGGEGYTF. Written as DNA, the CDR3 is TGTGCCAGCAGTACCCCAGGAGGAGAAGGCTACACCTTC.

This clone showed up just a few times. The chain carries TRBV18 and TRBJ2-2; weak D call: TRBD1 (6 bases). This CDR3 comprises 17 residues. The germline V gene has CDR1 KGHSH and CDR2 LQKENI. Trimming cost V 2 bases and J 5 bases, with 18 bases left between them. Here the CDR3 reads CASSPDPARGKTGELFF. DNA for the CDR3: TGTGCCAGCTCACCAGACCCGGCCAGGGGAAAAACCGGGGAGCTGTTTTTT.

The J gene is TRBJ1-5, the V gene TRBV10-3; the D gene is possibly TRBD1 (5 bases). Trimming pared 0 bases from V and 7 bases from J, leaving 10 bases between. Germline-derived CDR1 and CDR2 are ENHRY and SYGVKD. The CDR3 loop spans 14 amino acids. The CDR3 loop is CAISESPGEQPQHF. The CDR3 bases are TGTGCCATCAGTGAGTCCCCGGGGGAACAGCCCCAGCATTTT.

The rearrangement uses TRBV29-1 and TRBJ1-3; 8 bases are shared with TRBD1. CDR3 length: 13 residues. Germline values: CDR1 SQVTM, CDR2 ANQGSEA. The trim removed 6 bases at V and 4 bases at J, leaving 5 bases unmatched. CDR3 DNA sequence: TGCAGCGTAGACCGACAGGGGGGAAACACCATATATTTT. It translates to CSVDRQGGNTIYF.

The rearrangement joins TRBV5-1 to TRBJ2-7, with 9 positions matching TRBD2. V gave up 4 bases and J gave up 0 bases; unmatched junction bases: 5. CDR3 length equals 15 residues. Germline V gives CDR1 SGHRS, CDR2 YFSETQ. In nucleotides, the CDR3 is TGCGCCAGCAGCCTAGGACTAGCGCGCTCCTACGAGCAGTACTTC. Its translation: CASSLGLARSYEQYF.

This chain connects TRBV27 to TRBJ2-5, with 8 bases aligning to TRBD2. The CDR3 runs 17 residues. J lost 6 bases, V lost 4 bases, and 16 bases had no gene match. Germline lookup yields CDR1 MNHEY and CDR2 SMNVEV (reference sequence). The CDR3 loop reads CASSSLGRRGGFQTQYF. The CDR3 bases are TGTGCCAGCAGTTCCCTAGGGCGACGGGGGGGGTTTCAGACCCAGTACTTC.

A single count supports this clone. V usage is TRBV5-4 and J usage is TRBJ1-4; D possibly corresponds to TRBD1 (5 bases). CDR1 is SGHNT and CDR2 is YYREEE in the germline V gene (reference sequence). The CDR3 spans 13 residues. V was clipped by 4 bases and J by 7 bases, with 11 bases between them. CDR3 bases: TGTGCCAGCAGCCAGGGCCTCAGTGAAAAACTGTTTTTT. It is translated as CASSQGLSEKLFF.

V gene TRBV5-6 combines with J gene TRBJ2-7; TRBD1 agrees at 9 bases. The CDR3 consists of 14 residues. Germline V gene sequence: CDR1 SGHDT, CDR2 YYEEEE. The J segment lost 4 bases and the V segment lost 4 bases, leaving 6 bases of the junction unmatched. The CDR3 here is CASSPETGGYEQYF. The CDR3 coding sequence is TGTGCCAGCAGCCCTGAGACAGGGGGATACGAGCAGTACTTC.

V usage is TRBV2 and J usage is TRBJ1-6; D perhaps matches TRBD1 (6 bases). This CDR3 is built from 15 residues. The V gene lost 7 bases and the J gene lost 0 bases, with 10 bases spanning the gap. CDR1 and CDR2 (germline): SNHLY, FYNNEI. The CDR3 DNA reads TGTGCCAGCACCCCGGACAGCTCCTATAATTCACCCCTCCACTTT. Its protein is CASTPDSSYNSPLHF.

The chain is built from TRBV27 and TRBJ2-3, with D perhaps matching TRBD1 (6 bases). From germline, CDR1 is MNHEY and CDR2 SMNVEV (reference sequence). This CDR3 region has 14 residues. Trimming cost V 4 bases and J 0 bases, with 8 bases left between them. CDR3 nucleotides: TGTGCCAGCAGTTACAGGGTTAGCACAGATACGCAGTATTTT. Protein product: CASSYRVSTDTQYF.